This T cell receptor beta chain stems from a study of blood T cells in healthy people across ages. General observations from the study: Diversity of TCR beta correlated strongly with naive T cell percentage. It was held that diversity estimates obtained from one million T cells represented underestimates.

It was with a sample-barcoded 5' primer and a J-beta primer mix that a second PCR of roughly 7 to 12 cycles was run. A single record per CDR3 protein comes from TCRdb applying MiXCR to the 5' RACE reads. The sample has about 780,000 distinct CDR3 sequences, about 46% seen once. Germline lookup yields CDR1 SGHDN and CDR2 FVKESK. Trimming removed 2 bases from V and 6 bases from J, with 10 bases in between. This CDR3 is 14 amino acids long. With regard to this clonotype: Its antigen remains unknown.

Approximately 9 milliliters of peripheral blood were drawn from each donor into EDTA-treated tubes. Samples each yielded at least 5.5 micrograms of total RNA. This TCR came from an elderly man in good health. The genes are TRBV14 and TRBJ2-2, with a tentative D call TRBD1 (5 bases). Sequences were obtained from blood. In DNA, the CDR3 is TGTGCCAGCAGCCAAAACGCAGGGTCCGGGGAGCTGTTTTTT. It is translated as CASSQNAGSGELFF.